Listed here are 10 T cell receptor beta chains from one sample, sequenced in a study of shared clonotypes between healthy human individuals. Only in-frame clones appear in the TCRdb table, and some are missing; sequencing was by immunoSEQ multiplex PCR. The data contain about 680,000 clones, around 72% of them singletons. Sequenced: memory CD4+ T cells sorted from blood. The subset denotes: CD45RA-negative fraction. These receptors were taken from a woman between 25 and 40 years old in good health.

Points on this clone: Other DNA sequences in the sample encode the same CDR3. The chain has TRBV2 and TRBJ2-7; TRBD1 is a possible D gene (6 bases). V gave up 6 bases and J gave up 0 bases, with 12 bases separating them. Germline V gives CDR1 SNHLY, CDR2 FYNNEI. The CDR3 runs to 14 residues. CDR3 region: CASSGQGSSYEQYF. Written as DNA, the CDR3 is TGTGCCAGCAGCGGGCAGGGGAGCTCCTACGAGCAGTACTTC.

This clone appeared once. This sequence joins TRBV30 and TRBJ2-7; D is unresolved. CDR1 and CDR2 from the germline V gene are GTSNPN and SVGIG (reference sequence). The ends were cut back, 3 bases at V and 0 bases at J, with 12 bases in the middle. The CDR3 extends over 14 amino acids. CDR3 region: CAWREQPGSYEQYF. The CDR3 coding sequence is TGTGCCTGGAGGGAACAGCCAGGCTCCTACGAGCAGTACTTC.

The V gene is TRBV28, the J gene TRBJ2-2; 11 bases align to TRBD2. CDR1 is MDHEN, CDR2 SYDVKM, per germline. The V gene end was trimmed by 5 bases and the J gene end by 3 bases; junction bases not matched to a gene: 5. The CDR3 covers 16 residues. CDR3 DNA: TGTGCCAGCAGTAAGCGACTAGCGGGATACACCGGGGAGCTGTTTTTT. It is translated as CASSKRLAGYTGELFF.

The chain uses TRBV27 and TRBJ1-2, with 7 bases that match TRBD1. Per the germline V gene, CDR1 is MNHEY and CDR2 is SMNVEV (reference sequence). After removal of 5 bases from V and 4 bases from J, the junction contained 13 bases not matched to a gene. This CDR3 region has 16 residues. The CDR3 nucleotides read TGTGCCAGCAGTCCAGGGGCGGGACAGTCAAGCTATGGCTACACCTTC. It codes for CASSPGAGQSSYGYTF.

This clone has just a few counts. Other DNA sequences of this sample code for an identical CDR3. This chain joins TRBV2 and TRBJ1-2; the match to TRBD1 covers 8 bases. Per germline, CDR1 SNHLY and CDR2 FYNNEI. V was pared by 3 bases and J by 2 bases, with 2 bases of the junction left unmatched. CDR3 length equals 14 residues. CDR3 amino acids: CASSDRGLNYGYTF. CDR3 in DNA: TGTGCCAGCAGTGACAGGGGGCTGAACTATGGCTACACCTTC. Variable domain in full (rest from reference TRBV2 and TRBJ1-2): EPEVTQTPSHQVTQMGQEVILRCVPISNHLYFYWYRQILGQKVEFLVSFYNNEISEKSEIFDDQFSVERPDGSNFTLKIRSTKLEDSAMYFCASSDRGLNYGYTFGSGTRLTVV.

The J gene is TRBJ2-5, the V gene TRBV7-9, with D perhaps given as TRBD1 or TRBD2 (7 bases each). Trimming removed 7 bases at V and 2 bases at J, with 23 bases between. Germline CDR1 SEHNR, CDR2 FQNEAQ (reference sequence). CDR3 size: 17 residues. For the CDR3, the DNA is TGTGCCAGCATCAGGGGGGTTGAGGCTAGCGGACAAGAGACCCAGTACTTC. It is translated as CASIRGVEASGQETQYF.

The genes are TRBV6-1 and TRBJ2-3, with unresolved D. The germline V gene encodes CDR1 MNHNS and CDR2 SASEGT. The CDR3 spans 12 residues. V was cut by 4 bases and J by 3 bases, with 5 bases left in between. The CDR3 DNA is TGTGCCAGCAGTGTGGTGACAGATACGCAGTATTTT. Translated: CASSVVTDTQYF.

This chain links TRBV27 with TRBJ2-6; possibly TRBD1 for D (5 bases). The CDR3 has 18 amino acids. V was trimmed by 5 bases and J by 0 bases, leaving 17 bases between them. CDR1 and CDR2 from the germline V gene are MNHEY and SMNVEV (reference sequence). CDR3 in amino acids: CASSLSGRPFSGANVLTF. DNA of the CDR3: TGTGCCAGCAGTCTTTCAGGGCGGCCCTTCTCTGGGGCCAACGTCCTGACTTTC.

As DNA, the CDR3 is TGTGCCAGCAGGCAAGGACTGACCACAGATACGCAGTATTTT. It encodes CASRQGLTTDTQYF. V and J are TRBV7-8 and TRBJ2-3, with D possibly being TRBD2 (5 bases). This CDR3 is built from 14 residues. The V gene lost 6 bases and the J gene lost 2 bases, with 12 bases spanning the gap. In germline, CDR1 is SGHVS, CDR2 FQNEAQ.

This clone was observed a few times. V usage is TRBV2 and J usage is TRBJ1-2, with D tentatively TRBD1 (5 bases). V was clipped by 4 bases and J by 2 bases, with 11 bases between them. The CDR3 contains 14 residues. Germline V lookup: CDR1 SNHLY, CDR2 FYNNEI. The CDR3 region is CASSATGSNYGYTF. CDR3 bases: TGTGCCAGCAGTGCTACAGGTAGCAACTATGGCTACACCTTC.